This T cell receptor (beta chain) was profiled in a study of Graves' ophthalmopathy and Graves' hyperthyroidism. Whole-study findings and limits: A 13-signature model separated ophthalmopathy from stable hyperthyroidism, roughly 85% sensitivity, around 79% specificity.

Of note for this clonotype: Its specificity is not known.

Hyperthyroidism was considered stable when no ophthalmopathy appeared within 18 months of follow-up. Transcripts of RNA were the source for amplifying TCR beta CDR3 regions. RT-PCR in the first round used HTBI primers; a second-round multiplex PCR followed. Using its own MiXCR run on the multiplex PCR reads, TCRdb lists one record per CDR3 protein. The table records a few hundred thousand distinct CDR3 sequences, 15% of them present only once. The origin of this receptor is a woman under 30 with stable Graves' hyperthyroidism. Sequenced input: peripheral blood.

CDR3 amino acids: CATSRDVLVGRTYEQYF. The CDR3 DNA reads TGTGCCACCAGCAGAGATGTATTAGTAGGCAGGACCTACGAGCAGTACTTC. The chain is built from TRBV15 and TRBJ2-7; D is unresolved. V lost 0 bases to trimming and J lost 2 bases, with 17 bases between them. This CDR3 region has 17 residues. Germline values: CDR1 LNHNV, CDR2 YYDKDF (reference sequence).